Sequencing of this TCR beta chain was carried out in a study of blood T cell repertoires in COVID-19. V shed 4 bases and J 0 bases; nucleotides not matched to a gene: 3. Germline V gene sequence: CDR1 MGHRA, CDR2 YSYEKL. This CDR3 spans 16 amino acids. Assay: immunoSEQ multiplex PCR; the TCRdb copy retains only in-frame clones and omits some. The data show approximately 200,000 clones, more than 70% seen once. Recovered participants had two consecutive negative NP/OP PCR tests, healthcare professional clearance, or symptom resolution. The origin of this receptor is a woman aged 30 to 39 who had recovered from COVID-19. V and J are TRBV4-1 and TRBJ2-6; 7 bases align to TRBD1. The sequencing sample was made of PBMCs or T cells enriched from blood (not recorded which). CDR3 sequence (DNA): TGCGCCAGCAGCCTGGGACAGAGCTCTGGGGCCAACGTCCTGACTTTC. This encodes CASSLGQSSGANVLTF.